The clone carrying this T cell receptor beta chain occurred a few times. What it recognizes is unknown. The sample originates from a study of vaccination and CD4 T cells after COVID-19. Researchers used the Oncomine TCR Beta short-read assay to sequence DNA from cultured CD4+ T cells. Genomic DNA was isolated from CD4+ T cells that had been cultured. TCRdb itself ran the PCR reads through MiXCR, one entry per CDR3 protein. The sample contains about 18,000 distinct CDR3 sequences, roughly 65% of which appear only once. V was clipped by 7 bases and J by 7 bases, with 13 bases between them. From germline, CDR1 is SQVTM and CDR2 ANQGSEA. The CDR3 runs 11 residues. The treatment: 10-day PBMC culture with coronavirus spike peptide pools or control peptides (ViraFEST assay).

Sequencing used CD4+ T cells from blood, cultured in vitro. The TCR sequence derives from a human donor who had recovered from COVID-19. This rearrangement joins TRBV29-1 to TRBJ1-1; D is uncertain. The CDR3 spells CSASPVGEAFF. In nucleotides, the CDR3 is TGCAGCGCCAGCCCCGTCGGTGAAGCTTTCTTT.